The 14 T cell receptor beta chains presented below share a single source sample, sequenced in a study of OX40 agonist ivuxolimab in advanced cancers. The repertoire was sequenced with immunoSEQ multiplex PCR; TCRdb's copy has only in-frame clones and lacks some. The sample shows over 15,000 clones, 77% of them seen only once. The source material was CD4+ or CD8+ T cells sorted from blood, sampled in a trial of the OX40 agonist ivuxolimab. These receptors were obtained from an adult with an advanced solid tumor such as melanoma, head and neck, liver or kidney cancer.

This clone was seen more than once but under ten times. The V call is TRBV5-5, the J call TRBJ2-1, with D perhaps given as TRBD1 or TRBD2 (5 bases each). V lost 4 bases and J lost 2, with 16 bases in between. The germline gives CDR1 SGHKS, CDR2 YYEKEE (reference sequence). This CDR3 has 16 amino acids. The CDR3 DNA sequence: TGTGCCAGCAGCCACCCCGGGACCCAGACCTACAATGAGCAGTTCTTC. It encodes CASSHPGTQTYNEQFF.

The V gene is TRBV7-6, the J gene TRBJ2-1, with 8 bases lining up with TRBD2. This CDR3 has 16 residues. Germline V lookup: CDR1 SGHVS, CDR2 FNYEAQ. Unmatched junction bases numbered 10, after V lost 5 bases and J lost 4 bases. The CDR3 sequence: CASSPDPGGQYNEQFF. The CDR3 DNA reads TGTGCCAGCAGCCCAGACCCGGGGGGGCAATACAATGAGCAGTTCTTC.

This clone qualifies as medium-sized (0.01 to 0.1%). CDR3 loop: CASSARGGLVEQYF. DNA of the CDR3: TGTGCCAGCAGCGCGAGGGGAGGGCTCGTGGAGCAGTACTTC. The rearrangement joins TRBV7-9 to TRBJ2-7; 7 positions match TRBD2. CDR3 size: 14 residues. CDR1 and CDR2 (germline): SEHNR, FQNEAQ (reference sequence). V was clipped by 5 bases and J by 7 bases; unmatched bases: 11.

The chain links TRBV15 to TRBJ1-2; D remains unclear. This CDR3 comprises 15 residues. V was shortened by 2 bases and J by 0 bases, with 10 bases between the two germline ends. Germline V gene lookup returns CDR1 LNHNV and CDR2 YYDKDF (reference sequence). CDR3 nucleotides: TGTGCCACCAGCAGAACGGGAGAAGCTAACTATGGCTACACCTTC. This sequence encodes CATSRTGEANYGYTF.

The chain has TRBV27 and TRBJ1-1; TRBD1 is a possible D gene (5 bases). The V gene lost 2 bases and the J gene lost 1 base, with 8 bases spanning the gap. Looked up from germline, CDR1 is MNHEY and CDR2 is SMNVEV (reference sequence). This CDR3 is built from 14 residues. CDR3 coding DNA: TGTGCCAGCAGTTTACGAGGACAGAACACTGAAGCTTTCTTT. It is translated as CASSLRGQNTEAFF.

The chain carries TRBV6-1 and TRBJ1-6; no clear D gene. Germline V CDR1 and CDR2: MNHNS, SASEGT. V was trimmed by 8 bases and J by 9 bases, leaving 5 bases between them. CDR3 size: 10 residues. CDR3 residues: CASGSSPLHF. In DNA, the CDR3 is TGTGCCAGCGGATCTTCACCCCTCCACTTT.

The genes are TRBV6-6 and TRBJ1-2; D is unclear. The CDR3 is 11 amino acids. The V end was cut by 4 bases, the J end by 2 bases, with 2 bases between. Looked up from germline, CDR1 is MNHNY and CDR2 is SVGAGI (reference sequence). The CDR3 protein is CASSSNYGYTF. DNA for the CDR3: TGTGCCAGCAGTTCGAACTATGGCTACACCTTC.

This clone appeared a few times. The chain has TRBV5-5 and TRBJ2-3, with 10 bases that match TRBD2. Germline V lookup: CDR1 SGHKS, CDR2 YYEKEE (reference sequence). This CDR3 is 17 amino acids long. V lost 2 bases, J lost 0 bases, and 6 bases stayed unmatched. The CDR3 spells CASSLIGTSVSTDTQYF. CDR3 DNA: TGTGCCAGCAGCTTAATAGGGACTAGCGTTAGCACAGATACGCAGTATTTT.

This clone has a handful of counts. The rearrangement links TRBV4-1 to TRBJ2-7, with a tentative D call TRBD2 (6 bases). CDR3 length equals 16 residues. Trimming took off 1 base at V and 3 bases at J, with 16 bases between the two ends. From germline, CDR1 is MGHRA and CDR2 YSYEKL. In nucleotides, the CDR3 is TGCGCCAGCAGCCAAGCGGGAGTCTCCTTGGGCTACGAGCAGTACTTC. It encodes CASSQAGVSLGYEQYF.

The chain carries TRBV7-6 and TRBJ2-7; D gene ambiguous. Between the trimmed V and J ends, which lost 5 bases and 3 bases, there was a span of 20 bases. Germline CDR1 is SGHVS and CDR2 is FNYEAQ. The CDR3 extends over 16 amino acids. The CDR3 spells CASSVFEALGVYEQYF. The CDR3 region has the DNA TGTGCCAGCAGCGTTTTCGAAGCCCTAGGCGTCTACGAGCAGTACTTC.

This chain uses TRBV7-9 with TRBJ1-5; 11 nucleotides match TRBD1. Germline loops: CDR1 SEHNR, CDR2 FQNEAQ (reference sequence). The CDR3 spans 15 residues. V trimming: 6 bases; J trimming: 6 bases; junction bases outside the gene matches: 7. The CDR3 reads CASSSGTGGVQPQHF. The CDR3 bases are TGTGCCAGCAGTTCCGGGACAGGGGGTGTTCAGCCCCAGCATTTT. The full variable domain, rest sourced from reference TRBV7-9 and TRBJ1-5, is DTGVSQNPRHKITKRGQNVTFRCDPISEHNRLYWYRQTLGQGPEFLTYFQNEAQLEKSRLLSDRFSAERPKGSFSTLEIQRTEQGDSAMYLCASSSGTGGVQPQHFGDGTRLSIL.

J is TRBJ2-7 and V is TRBV11-2; 8 bases fit TRBD1. The length of the CDR3 is 16 residues. CDR1 is SGHAT, CDR2 FQNNGV, per germline. The junction had 12 bases not matched to a gene; V was cut back by 5 bases and J by 3 bases. CDR3 nucleotide sequence: TGTGCCAGCAGCCCCAATCTGGGACAGGAAAGCTACGAGCAGTACTTC. Protein sequence: CASSPNLGQESYEQYF.

This sequence joins TRBV4-3 and TRBJ1-1; D not certain. Germline values: CDR1 LGHNA, CDR2 YSLEER. The CDR3 sequence is 12 residues long. Trimming shortened V by 3 bases and J by 3 bases, and 5 bases separated the two germline ends. The CDR3 sequence is CASSHGDTEAFF. The CDR3 nucleotides are TGCGCCAGCAGCCACGGGGACACTGAAGCTTTCTTT.

The CDR3 protein is CASTPQGSASPNYGYTF. CDR3 nucleotides: TGTGCCAGCACACCCCAAGGGTCAGCTAGCCCTAACTATGGCTACACCTTC. The chain couples TRBV11-1 to TRBJ1-2; D remains ambiguous. CDR1 SGHAT and CDR2 FQDESV come from the germline V gene (reference sequence). The V end was cut by 7 bases, the J end by 0 bases, with 21 bases between. The CDR3 sequence is 17 residues long.